Below are 11 T cell receptor beta chains sequenced from a single sample in a study of blood T cell repertoires in COVID-19. The table came from immunoSEQ multiplex PCR; TCRdb's copy has only in-frame clones and leaves some out. The table lists 70,000 to 95,000 clones, approximately 82% of them singletons. Sequencing was done on a sample of peripheral blood. The receptors were gathered from a woman in her 50s with acute or convalescent COVID-19.

V and J are TRBV6-2 or TRBV6-3 and TRBJ2-5, with D perhaps matching TRBD2 (6 bases). The CDR3 has 14 amino acids. Per germline, CDR1 MNHEY and CDR2 SVGEGT. With 5 bases removed from V and 5 bases from J, the gap between germline ends came to 15 bases. DNA of the CDR3: TGTGCCAGCAGTCTGACTAGTCCTCGCGAGACCCAGTACTTC. Amino acid sequence: CASSLTSPRETQYF.

The gene calls are TRBV6-5 and TRBJ2-6; D unclear. The CDR3 has 15 amino acids. Looked up from germline, CDR1 is MNHEY and CDR2 is SVGAGI. Trimming removed 10 bases from V and 0 bases from J, with 13 bases in between. The CDR3 DNA reads TGTGCCACCACCAAGAGTAGCTCTGGGGCCAACGTCCTGACTTTC. It encodes CATTKSSSGANVLTF.

The chain employs TRBV7-2 and TRBJ1-4; 7 bases are a match to TRBD1. The ends lost 4 bases at V and 5 bases at J; junction bases unmatched: 4. The CDR3 extends over 14 amino acids. Per germline, CDR1 SGHTA and CDR2 FQGNSA. CDR3: CASSSRDRNEKLFF. DNA of the CDR3: TGTGCCAGCAGCTCCCGGGACAGAAATGAAAAACTGTTTTTT.

The sample holds a few counts of this clone. This chain uses TRBV7-6 with TRBJ1-1; 8 nucleotides align to TRBD1. This CDR3 spans 15 amino acids. CDR1 SGHVS and CDR2 FNYEAQ come from the germline V gene. V was clipped by 5 bases and J by 4 bases; unmatched bases: 9. CDR3 region: CASSKLTGDITEAFF. The CDR3 nucleotides read TGTGCCAGCAGCAAATTGACAGGGGATATCACTGAAGCTTTCTTT.

The chain recombines TRBV27 with TRBJ1-2, with D unresolved. Germline V CDR1 and CDR2: MNHEY, SMNVEV (reference sequence). The CDR3 has 13 residues. The V and J ends lost 3 bases and 2 bases respectively, with 7 bases between them. The CDR3 region is CASSFGRNYGYTF. DNA for the CDR3: TGTGCCAGCAGTTTTGGCAGGAACTATGGCTACACCTTC.

This chain uses TRBV27 with TRBJ1-4, with TRBD1 as a possible D gene (6 bases). The CDR3 sequence is 18 residues long. Germline CDR1 MNHEY, CDR2 SMNVEV (reference sequence). V gave up 4 bases and J gave up 0 bases, with 18 bases separating them. CDR3 protein: CASSSSTGSRATNEKLFF. The CDR3 DNA is TGTGCCAGCAGTTCATCCACAGGGTCCAGAGCAACTAATGAAAAACTGTTTTTT.

This clone was found once. This chain links TRBV5-1 with TRBJ2-1, with D perhaps TRBD2 (5 bases). The germline CDR1 and CDR2 sequences are SGHRS and YFSETQ. The CDR3 totals 14 residues. V dropped 7 bases and J dropped 2 bases, with 13 bases sitting between them. DNA of the CDR3: TGCGCCAGCCACCGGGATCCACCCTACAATGAGCAGTTCTTC. This translates into CASHRDPPYNEQFF.

This chain joins TRBV6-4 and TRBJ1-2; TRBD1 agrees at 7 bases. V was clipped by 6 bases and J by 8 bases; unmatched bases: 9. The CDR3 has 13 amino acids. Germline CDR1 and CDR2: MRHNA and SNTAGT. The CDR3 DNA is TGTGCCAGCAGCCCTCAGGGGGAAGGAGGCTACACCTTC. The encoded protein is CASSPQGEGGYTF.

Turning to this clone: Other DNA variants within this sample encode the same CDR3. The chain has TRBV9 and TRBJ2-2; 15 bases agree with TRBD2. This CDR3 is 18 amino acids long. Trimming removed 2 bases from V and 5 bases from J; junction bases left unmatched: 7. CDR1 is SGDLS and CDR2 is YYNGEE in the germline V gene. The CDR3 region is CASSVGLAGGPETGELFF. The CDR3 DNA sequence: TGTGCCAGCAGCGTCGGACTAGCGGGGGGGCCCGAGACCGGGGAGCTGTTTTTT.

The chain employs TRBV19 and TRBJ1-5, with 10 bases that match TRBD1. The germline CDR1 and CDR2 sequences are LNHDA and SQIVND (reference sequence). V lost 5 bases to trimming and J lost 4 bases; unmatched junction nucleotides: 8. The CDR3 covers 16 residues. In DNA form, the CDR3 reads TGTGCCAGTAGTCCCCGACAGGGGGCGAGGAATCAGCCCCAGCATTTT. Translation: CASSPRQGARNQPQHF.

J is TRBJ1-2 and V is TRBV28, with D hard to call. The length of the CDR3 is 11 residues. The ends were cut back, 9 bases at V and 4 bases at J, with 9 bases in the middle. The V gene's germline CDR1 is MDHEN and CDR2 SYDVKM. In nucleotides, the CDR3 is TGTGCCAGTGCCCTAGCCTATGGCTACACCTTC. Translation gives CASALAYGYTF.